This T cell receptor beta chain was sequenced in a study of a mutant IDH1 vaccine in newly diagnosed glioma (dated by TCRdb to about 2021). For context, the study as a whole: Of the roughly 34 treated patients, approximately 62% were male and about 40% were female, and the mean age was approximately 40 years. Before enrollment, patients had received standard therapy of radiotherapy alone, temozolomide alone, or radiochemotherapy with temozolomide; most received the combination. Peripheral blood was drawn at six visits: V03 (baseline), V05, V07, V10, V12 and V13. Longitudinal TCRB deep sequencing was done for 25 treated patients, wherever samples were available for exploratory analyses. What the research found in general, with its limitations: The authors stated that sample limitations prevented analyses of patient blood samples from being reproduced. Availability determined which PBMC samples were chosen for TCRB deep sequencing. No apparent relationship was observed between pseudoprogression and alterations in the top peripheral T cell clonotypes detected by TCRB sequencing. Immune responses induced by the vaccine were seen in about 93% of patients across multiple MHC alleles.

The CDR3 has 15 amino acids, counting the end cysteine and phenylalanine. Kept here is only the CDR3 DNA, which spans 45 bases and is read in frame from base 1. V lost 0 bases and J lost 0 bases; the stretch between them is 6 bases long. Taken from the germline V gene, the CDR1 and CDR2 loops are MNHEY and SVGAGI. The time point label here, explained by the study, means: baseline, week 1 (first vaccination visit). The sample's treatment or condition label, decoded: pre-vaccination baseline after standard-of-care therapy. Donors had newly diagnosed WHO grade 3 or 4 IDH1-mutant astrocytomas with loss of nuclear ATRX. The samples were drawn from NOA16, a multicentre, single-arm, open-label phase I trial in Germany that tested a mutant IDH1 peptide vaccine in humans for the first time. Visit V03 blood draws served as the baseline sample for immunogenicity testing. Genomic DNA for TCRB sequencing was extracted from EDTA blood using the DNeasy Blood and Tissue Kit.

The method was the immunoSEQ multiplex PCR assay. Rearranged TCR beta chain sequences were amplified with the hsTCRB Kit following the manufacturer's protocol. An Illumina MiSeq was used to sequence the TCRB libraries. The paper's processing steps were these. The kit vendor's proprietary platform handled demultiplexing, trimming and gene mapping. Held by TCRdb, this immuneACCESS table contains in-frame sequences only and omits some clones. Under half of the omission traces to an unresolved V gene where checked; the cause of the rest is unknown. The V and J calls and the clone size are those of that table, but D and trimming were determined from the DNA. The sample table contains about 88,000 clones; only one count was recorded for over 75% of them. The top ten clonotypes cover 4.5% to 5.5% of the sample. Comment on this clone: It lacks a known antigen. Per-base quality was not reported, and no clone a single base away is much larger than it.

This receptor was taken from a man aged 35 to 55 with glioma. Some clones in this sample may be carry-over from other donors' samples. The chain uses TRBV6-5 and TRBJ1-5; the D gene is unclear. The specimen comprised PBMCs, sampled from a glioma patient treated with radiotherapy, temozolomide or both. Here the CDR3 is given as CASSYSRSSNQPQHF. The DNA is TGTGCCAGCAGTTACTCTCGGTCTAGCAATCAGCCCCAGCATTTT.